The present T cell receptor beta chain was sequenced within a study of glioma-infiltrating T cells. The iRepertoire nested amplicon-rescue multiplex PCR amplified TCR alpha and beta CDR3s from RNA. One-step reverse transcription and amplification started from about 100-400 ng of tissue mRNA or PBMC total RNA. Each CDR3 protein is one row after TCRdb ran MiXCR on the multiplex PCR reads. The sample contains over 140,000 distinct CDR3 sequences, about two fifths of which appear only once. As regards this clonotype: Its specificity is not known. One end of the junction is discordant with germline, which a read error may explain.

Study-level findings and limits: Non-neoplastic patients had below-expected tissue-blood divergence, while all gliomas exceeded expectation.

The source of this sequence is a human donor with low-grade glioma or glioblastoma, undergoing nonglioma brain surgery, or in good health (not recorded which). The sample comprised glioma tissue, nonneoplastic brain tissue, or PBMCs (not recorded which).

The CDR3: CGARDDSPLHF. CDR3 DNA sequence: TGCGGTGCTAGAGATGATTCACCCCTCCACTTT. V is TRBV20-1 and J is TRBJ1-6; D unclear. The germline V gene has CDR1 DFQATT and CDR2 SNEGSKA (reference sequence). The CDR3 has 11 residues.